Sequencing of this T cell receptor beta chain was carried out in a study of T-cell reconstitution after alpha-beta-depleted transplantation in children. Unique molecular identifiers were incorporated when the TCRbeta library was constructed. Each CDR3 protein is one row after TCRdb ran MiXCR on the PCR reads. The table lists approximately 650,000 distinct CDR3 sequences, approximately 14% of them singletons. Germline lookup yields CDR1 MNHEY and CDR2 SVGAGI. Trimming pared 0 bases from V and 4 bases from J, leaving 13 bases between. This CDR3 has 16 amino acids. The chain links TRBV6-5 to TRBJ2-1; weak D call: TRBD2 (6 bases). The sequencing used PBMCs, collected before TCRalphabeta/CD19-depleted stem cell transplant. The sequence came from a girl aged 2 to 10 with congenital amegakaryocytic thrombocytopenia, due to receive a stem cell transplant. The CDR3 nucleotides read TGTGCCAGCAGTTACTCGCACGGCGGGGAGTACAATGAGCAGTTCTTC. Amino acids: CASSYSHGGEYNEQFF.